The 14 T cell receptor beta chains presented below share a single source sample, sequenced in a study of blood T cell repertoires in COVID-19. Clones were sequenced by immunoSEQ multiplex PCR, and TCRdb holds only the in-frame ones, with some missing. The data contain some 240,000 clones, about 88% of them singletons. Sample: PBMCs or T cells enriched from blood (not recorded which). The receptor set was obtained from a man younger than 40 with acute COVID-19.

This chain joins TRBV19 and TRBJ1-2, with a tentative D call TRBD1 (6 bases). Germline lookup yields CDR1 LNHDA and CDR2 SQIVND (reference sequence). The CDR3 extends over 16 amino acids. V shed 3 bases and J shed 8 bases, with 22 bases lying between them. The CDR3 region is CASSMGTGPTGRGYTF. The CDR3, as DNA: TGTGCCAGTAGTATGGGGACGGGGCCGACAGGTCGGGGCTACACCTTC.

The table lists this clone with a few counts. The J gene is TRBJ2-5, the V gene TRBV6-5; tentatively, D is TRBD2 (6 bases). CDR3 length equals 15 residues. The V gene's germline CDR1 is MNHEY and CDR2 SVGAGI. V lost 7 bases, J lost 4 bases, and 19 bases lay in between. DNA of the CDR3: TGTGCCAGCACCCCACTCGGGGGAGCGCCAGAGACCCAGTACTTC. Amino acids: CASTPLGGAPETQYF.

CDR3 bases: TGTGCCAGCAGTTGGGGCAGCGCGAACAGCTACACCTTC. It encodes CASSWGSANSYTF. This chain joins TRBV6-5 and TRBJ1-2, with D maybe TRBD1 (5 bases). Deletions cut 4 bases from V and 9 bases from J, with 15 bases between. The length of the CDR3 is 13 residues. Germline V gene lookup returns CDR1 MNHEY and CDR2 SVGAGI.

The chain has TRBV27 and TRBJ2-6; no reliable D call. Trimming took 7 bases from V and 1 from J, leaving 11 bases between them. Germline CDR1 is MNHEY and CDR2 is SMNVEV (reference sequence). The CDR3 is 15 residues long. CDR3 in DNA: TGTGCCAGCACCGAACACCGATCTGGGGCCAACGTCCTGACTTTC. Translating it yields CASTEHRSGANVLTF.

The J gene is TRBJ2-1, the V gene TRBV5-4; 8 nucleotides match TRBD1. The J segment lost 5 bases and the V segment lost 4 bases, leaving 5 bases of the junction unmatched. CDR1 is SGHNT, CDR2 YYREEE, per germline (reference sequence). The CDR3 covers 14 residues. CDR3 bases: TGTGCCAGCAGCCCGGGGACAGGACACAATGAGCAGTTCTTC. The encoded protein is CASSPGTGHNEQFF.

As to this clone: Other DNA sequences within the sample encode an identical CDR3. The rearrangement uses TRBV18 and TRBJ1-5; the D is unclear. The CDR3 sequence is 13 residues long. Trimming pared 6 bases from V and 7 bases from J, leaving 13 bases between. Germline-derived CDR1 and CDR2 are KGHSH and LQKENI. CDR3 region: CASSDRGSQPQHF. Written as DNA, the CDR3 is TGTGCCAGCTCGGATCGGGGTAGCCAGCCCCAGCATTTT.

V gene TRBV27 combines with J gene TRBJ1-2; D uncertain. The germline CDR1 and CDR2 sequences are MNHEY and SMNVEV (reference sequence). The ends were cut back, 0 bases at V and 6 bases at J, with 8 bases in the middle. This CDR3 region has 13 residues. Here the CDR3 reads CASSLSPPDGYTF. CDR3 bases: TGTGCCAGCAGTTTATCGCCCCCGGATGGCTACACCTTC.

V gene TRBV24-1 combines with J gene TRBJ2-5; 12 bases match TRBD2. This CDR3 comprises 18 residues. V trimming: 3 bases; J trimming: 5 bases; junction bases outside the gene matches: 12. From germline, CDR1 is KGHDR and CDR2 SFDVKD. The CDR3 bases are TGTGCCACCAGTGATAACGGACTAGCGGGAAGAGTGGGGGAGACCCAGTACTTC. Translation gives CATSDNGLAGRVGETQYF.

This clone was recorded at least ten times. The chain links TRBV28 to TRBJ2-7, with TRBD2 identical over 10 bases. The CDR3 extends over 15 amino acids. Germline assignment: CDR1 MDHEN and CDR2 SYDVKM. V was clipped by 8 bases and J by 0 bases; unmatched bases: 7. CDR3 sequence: CASAASGGSSYEQYV. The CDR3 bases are TGTGCCAGCGCGGCTAGCGGGGGTAGCTCCTACGAGCAGTACGTC.

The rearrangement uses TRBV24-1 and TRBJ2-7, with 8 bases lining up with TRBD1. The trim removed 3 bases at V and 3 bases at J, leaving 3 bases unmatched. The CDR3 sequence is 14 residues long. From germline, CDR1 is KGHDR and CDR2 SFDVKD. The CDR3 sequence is CATSDVQGGYEQYV. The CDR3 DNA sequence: TGTGCCACCAGTGATGTACAGGGGGGCTACGAGCAGTACGTC.

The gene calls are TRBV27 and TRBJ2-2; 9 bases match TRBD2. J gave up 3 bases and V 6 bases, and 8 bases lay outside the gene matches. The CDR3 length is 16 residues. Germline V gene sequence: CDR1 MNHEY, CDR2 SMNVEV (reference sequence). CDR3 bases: TGTGCCAGCAGCCCCTCCGCGGGAGGGCACACCGGGGAGCTGTTTTTT. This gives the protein CASSPSAGGHTGELFF.

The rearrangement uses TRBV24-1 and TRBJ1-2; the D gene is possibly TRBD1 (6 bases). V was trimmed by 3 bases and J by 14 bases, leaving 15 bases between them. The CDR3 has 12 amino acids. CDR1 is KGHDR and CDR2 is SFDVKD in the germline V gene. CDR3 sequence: CATSDPGQPWTF. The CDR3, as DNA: TGTGCCACCAGTGATCCAGGACAGCCTTGGACCTTC.

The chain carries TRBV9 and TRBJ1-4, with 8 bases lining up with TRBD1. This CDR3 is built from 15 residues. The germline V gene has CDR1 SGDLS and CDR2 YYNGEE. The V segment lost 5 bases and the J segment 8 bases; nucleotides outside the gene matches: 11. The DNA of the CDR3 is TGTGCCAGCAGTTCCGACAGGGGCGGAGGAGAAAAACTGTTTTTT. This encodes CASSSDRGGGEKLFF.

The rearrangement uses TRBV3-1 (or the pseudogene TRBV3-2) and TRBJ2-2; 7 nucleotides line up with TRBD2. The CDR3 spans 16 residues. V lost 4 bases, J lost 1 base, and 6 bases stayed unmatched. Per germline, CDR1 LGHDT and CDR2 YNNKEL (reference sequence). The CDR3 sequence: CASSRWSGENTGELFF. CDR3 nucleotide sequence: TGTGCCAGCAGCCGATGGAGCGGGGAGAACACCGGGGAGCTGTTTTTT.